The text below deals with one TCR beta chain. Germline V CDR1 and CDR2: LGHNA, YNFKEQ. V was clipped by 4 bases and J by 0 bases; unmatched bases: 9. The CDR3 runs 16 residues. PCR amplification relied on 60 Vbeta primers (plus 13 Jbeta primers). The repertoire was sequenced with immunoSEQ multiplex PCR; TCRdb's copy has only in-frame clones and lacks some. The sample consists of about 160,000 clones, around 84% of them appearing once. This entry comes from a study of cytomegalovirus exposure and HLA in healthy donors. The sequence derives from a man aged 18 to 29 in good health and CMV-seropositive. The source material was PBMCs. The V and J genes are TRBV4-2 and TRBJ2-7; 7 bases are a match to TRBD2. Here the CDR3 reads CASSPWGSGVSYEQYF. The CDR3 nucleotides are TGTGCCAGCAGCCCCTGGGGGAGCGGGGTCTCCTACGAGCAGTACTTC.